This is a list of T cell receptor beta chains from one sample in a study of T cells of healthy individuals. TCRdb called the 5' RACE reads again in MiXCR, with one record for every CDR3 protein. The sample records about 96,000 distinct CDR3 sequences, 15% to 20% being singletons. The receptors were gathered from a human donor in good health. Both conserved end residues are part of each CDR3. A D gene is named only where the DNA matches it firmly. Clone size, where shown, is once, few, many, or a class for clones that have expanded.

V	J	size	D	CDR3	DNA
TRBV28	TRBJ2-7	-	-	CASPPAGSSVEQYF	TGTGCCAGCCCTCCCGCAGGGAGCTCGGTCGAGCAGTACTTC
TRBV10-3	TRBJ2-1	-	TRBD2	CAIRTSGGPTEQFF	TGTGCCATCAGGACTAGCGGGGGGCCCACTGAGCAGTTCTTC
TRBV7-2	TRBJ2-1	many	TRBD2	CASSPSRTSGNNEQFF	TGTGCCAGCAGCCCCAGCCGGACTAGCGGTAACAATGAGCAGTTCTTC
TRBV4-1	TRBJ1-5	many	-	CASSQGRGESNQPQHF	TGCGCCAGCAGCCAAGGGAGAGGGGAGAGCAATCAGCCCCAGCATTTT
TRBV2	TRBJ1-5	few	-	CASSDGGYSNQPQHF	TGTGCCAGCAGTGATGGGGGATATAGCAATCAGCCCCAGCATTTT
TRBV7-8	TRBJ2-2	-	-	CASRPGRNTGELFF	TGTGCCAGCAGACCAGGGCGTAACACCGGGGAGCTGTTTTTT
TRBV9	TRBJ1-6	few	TRBD1	CASSVEGQTNSPLHF	TGTGCCAGCAGCGTAGAGGGACAGACAAATTCACCCCTCCACTTT
TRBV20-1	TRBJ2-2	-	-	CSARGENANTGELFF	TGCAGTGCAAGGGGGGAGAACGCGAACACCGGGGAGCTGTTTTTT
TRBV6-5	TRBJ1-1	few	-	CASSRGQLEAFF	TGTGCCAGCAGCCGAGGACAGCTTGAAGCTTTCTTT
TRBV27	TRBJ1-2	few	-	CASSWLGGYGYTF	TGTGCCAGCAGTTGGCTGGGCGGCTATGGCTACACCTTC
TRBV4-3	TRBJ1-6	few	-	CASSQDPRPNSPLHF	TGCGCCAGCAGCCAAGACCCCCGGCCTAATTCACCCCTCCACTTT
TRBV15	TRBJ2-3	many	-	CATSRDSNTDTQYF	TGTGCCACCAGCAGAGATAGTAACACAGATACGCAGTATTTT
TRBV6-5	TRBJ2-3	-	-	CASSYSTEGADTQYF	TGTGCCAGCAGTTACTCGACGGAAGGAGCAGATACGCAGTATTTT
TRBV12-3/TRBV12-4	TRBJ2-2	-	-	CASRRAGNTGELFF	TGTGCCAGCAGAAGGGCGGGGAACACCGGGGAGCTGTTTTTT
TRBV4-2	TRBJ2-7	few	TRBD2	CASSPERTSDSYEQYF	TGTGCCAGCAGCCCTGAGCGGACTAGCGACTCCTACGAGCAGTACTTC
TRBV13	TRBJ1-3	once	TRBD1	CASSRDRPSSGNTIYF	TGTGCCAGCAGCCGGGACAGACCGAGCTCTGGAAACACCATATATTTT
TRBV7-2	TRBJ2-5	-	-	CASSLDGLPRLTQYF	TGTGCCAGCAGCTTAGACGGACTCCCTCGGTTGACCCAGTACTTC
TRBV20-1	TRBJ1-5	many	-	CSARGPPGQPQHF	TGCAGTGCAAGAGGTCCCCCGGGACAGCCCCAGCATTTT
TRBV12-3/TRBV12-4	TRBJ1-6	-	-	CASSLQGGNSPLHF	TGTGCCAGCAGTCTACAGGGCGGGAATTCACCCCTCCACTTT
TRBV14	TRBJ2-7	-	TRBD2	CASSFSGREAYEQYF	TGTGCCAGCAGCTTTAGCGGGAGAGAGGCCTACGAGCAGTACTTC
TRBV5-5	TRBJ2-3	few	-	CASSLEGYYTDTQYF	TGTGCCAGCAGCTTGGAAGGGTACTATACAGATACGCAGTATTTT
TRBV20-1	TRBJ1-1	-	-	CSARDRVGLTEAFF	TGCAGTGCTAGAGATAGGGTAGGTTTGACTGAAGCTTTCTTT
TRBV18	TRBJ2-7	few	-	CASSHGSGQYF	TGTGCCAGCTCACACGGAAGCGGGCAGTACTTC
TRBV29-1	TRBJ1-1	-	-	CSVAVSKTEAFF	TGCAGCGTGGCCGTATCCAAGACTGAAGCTTTCTTT
TRBV28	TRBJ2-1	many	TRBD2	CASSQRGAGLSYNEQFF	TGTGCCAGCAGCCAAAGGGGAGCGGGACTCTCCTACAATGAGCAGTTCTTC
TRBV2	TRBJ1-1	few	-	CASNRQPRTEAFF	TGTGCCAGCAATAGACAGCCGAGGACTGAAGCTTTCTTT
TRBV4-3	TRBJ2-7	-	TRBD2	CASSHRLAGGPGEQYF	TGCGCCAGCAGCCACCGACTAGCGGGAGGGCCAGGGGAGCAGTACTTC
TRBV5-1	TRBJ2-5	many	-	CASSRNQETQYF	TGCGCCAGCAGCCGGAATCAAGAGACCCAGTACTTC
TRBV7-8	TRBJ1-4	few	TRBD1	CASSLTGLNEKLFF	TGTGCCAGCAGCTTGACAGGGCTTAATGAAAAACTGTTTTTT
TRBV15	TRBJ2-7	few	-	CATSRDRPGTHYEQYF	TGTGCCACCAGCAGAGATCGACCCGGGACTCACTACGAGCAGTACTTC
TRBV5-1	TRBJ2-5	few	-	CASRGRDQETQYF	TGCGCCAGCAGGGGCCGAGACCAAGAGACCCAGTACTTC
TRBV6-2/TRBV6-3	TRBJ2-5	-	TRBD2	CASSRLAGGTQYF	TGTGCCAGCAGCCGACTAGCGGGAGGGACCCAGTACTTC
TRBV6-5	TRBJ1-6	few	TRBD1	CASSTGQVISPLHF	TGTGCCAGCAGTACGGGACAGGTGATCTCACCCCTCCACTTT
TRBV10-3	TRBJ1-6	-	TRBD1	CAIQRTGRNSPLHF	TGTGCCATCCAAAGGACAGGGCGGAACTCACCCCTCCACTTT
TRBV7-2	TRBJ2-3	-	TRBD2	CASSLVGGLATDTQYF	TGTGCCAGCAGCTTAGTAGGGGGACTAGCGACAGATACGCAGTATTTT
TRBV20-1	TRBJ1-5	-	-	CSARETANQPQHF	TGCAGTGCTAGAGAGACAGCTAACCAGCCCCAGCATTTT
TRBV4-3	TRBJ1-6	-	-	CASSSILHSPLHF	TGCGCCAGCAGCAGTATCCTGCATTCACCCCTCCACTTT
TRBV11-2	TRBJ2-7	few	TRBD2	CASSLISGSGEQYF	TGTGCCAGCAGCTTGATTAGCGGGAGTGGCGAGCAGTACTTC
TRBV5-1	TRBJ2-7	few	-	CASKEQGAGYEQYF	TGCGCCAGCAAGGAACAGGGAGCGGGGTACGAGCAGTACTTC
TRBV7-8	TRBJ2-7	-	-	CASGHEQYF	TGTGCCAGCGGCCACGAGCAGTACTTC
TRBV28	TRBJ2-7	-	-	CASRPGRGYEQYF	TGTGCCAGCAGGCCAGGGCGAGGGTACGAGCAGTACTTC
TRBV20-1	TRBJ1-1	many	-	CSARDRTSNTEAFF	TGCAGTGCTAGAGATCGTACGAGTAACACTGAAGCTTTCTTT
TRBV7-9	TRBJ2-2	few	TRBD2	CASSRGGTGELFF	TGTGCCAGCAGCCGGGGGGGGACCGGGGAGCTGTTTTTT
TRBV11-2	TRBJ2-5	few	-	CASSMGHIETQYF	TGTGCCAGCAGCATGGGACACATAGAGACCCAGTACTTC
TRBV2	TRBJ1-2	few	-	CASSRLESGGYTF	TGTGCCAGCAGCCGTCTTGAGTCGGGGGGCTACACCTTC
TRBV3-1	TRBJ1-2	-	-	CASSPRASYGYTF	TGTGCCAGCAGCCCCCGGGCCTCGTATGGCTACACCTTC
TRBV9	TRBJ2-3	many	TRBD2	CASSWTSGTADTQYF	TGTGCCAGCAGTTGGACTAGCGGGACGGCAGATACGCAGTATTTT
TRBV7-9	TRBJ1-1	-	-	CASSTQGEAFF	TGTGCCAGCAGCACACAGGGAGAAGCTTTCTTT
TRBV10-3	TRBJ2-2	-	-	CAIKASDTGELFF	TGTGCCATCAAGGCGAGCGACACCGGGGAGCTGTTTTTT
TRBV10-3	TRBJ2-7	-	TRBD1	CATLPTGGPATYEQYF	TGTGCCACGCTCCCTACAGGGGGCCCGGCTACCTACGAGCAGTACTTC